This T cell receptor (beta chain) was observed in a study of radiotherapy plus CTLA-4 blockade in lung cancer. Only in-frame clones appear in the TCRdb table, and some are missing; sequencing was by immunoSEQ multiplex PCR. The sample contains approximately 75,000 clones, around 82% of which appear only once. The ends lost 5 bases at V and 4 bases at J; junction bases unmatched: 8. The CDR3 loop spans 14 amino acids. CDR1 and CDR2 (germline): MDHEN, SYDVKM. This clone was detected once. Its target is not known. General observations from the study: Radiotherapy with ipilimumab was followed by blood expansion of tumor-derived clones.

This TCR derives from a human donor with non-small cell lung cancer who had a complete response to radiotherapy plus ipilimumab. Sequences were derived from peripheral blood, sampled from a patient treated with radiotherapy plus ipilimumab. V is TRBV28 and J is TRBJ2-7; 7 bases agree with TRBD1. CDR3 amino acids: CASSNPGQRYEQYF. DNA for the CDR3: TGTGCCAGCAGTAACCCGGGACAGCGATACGAGCAGTACTTC.